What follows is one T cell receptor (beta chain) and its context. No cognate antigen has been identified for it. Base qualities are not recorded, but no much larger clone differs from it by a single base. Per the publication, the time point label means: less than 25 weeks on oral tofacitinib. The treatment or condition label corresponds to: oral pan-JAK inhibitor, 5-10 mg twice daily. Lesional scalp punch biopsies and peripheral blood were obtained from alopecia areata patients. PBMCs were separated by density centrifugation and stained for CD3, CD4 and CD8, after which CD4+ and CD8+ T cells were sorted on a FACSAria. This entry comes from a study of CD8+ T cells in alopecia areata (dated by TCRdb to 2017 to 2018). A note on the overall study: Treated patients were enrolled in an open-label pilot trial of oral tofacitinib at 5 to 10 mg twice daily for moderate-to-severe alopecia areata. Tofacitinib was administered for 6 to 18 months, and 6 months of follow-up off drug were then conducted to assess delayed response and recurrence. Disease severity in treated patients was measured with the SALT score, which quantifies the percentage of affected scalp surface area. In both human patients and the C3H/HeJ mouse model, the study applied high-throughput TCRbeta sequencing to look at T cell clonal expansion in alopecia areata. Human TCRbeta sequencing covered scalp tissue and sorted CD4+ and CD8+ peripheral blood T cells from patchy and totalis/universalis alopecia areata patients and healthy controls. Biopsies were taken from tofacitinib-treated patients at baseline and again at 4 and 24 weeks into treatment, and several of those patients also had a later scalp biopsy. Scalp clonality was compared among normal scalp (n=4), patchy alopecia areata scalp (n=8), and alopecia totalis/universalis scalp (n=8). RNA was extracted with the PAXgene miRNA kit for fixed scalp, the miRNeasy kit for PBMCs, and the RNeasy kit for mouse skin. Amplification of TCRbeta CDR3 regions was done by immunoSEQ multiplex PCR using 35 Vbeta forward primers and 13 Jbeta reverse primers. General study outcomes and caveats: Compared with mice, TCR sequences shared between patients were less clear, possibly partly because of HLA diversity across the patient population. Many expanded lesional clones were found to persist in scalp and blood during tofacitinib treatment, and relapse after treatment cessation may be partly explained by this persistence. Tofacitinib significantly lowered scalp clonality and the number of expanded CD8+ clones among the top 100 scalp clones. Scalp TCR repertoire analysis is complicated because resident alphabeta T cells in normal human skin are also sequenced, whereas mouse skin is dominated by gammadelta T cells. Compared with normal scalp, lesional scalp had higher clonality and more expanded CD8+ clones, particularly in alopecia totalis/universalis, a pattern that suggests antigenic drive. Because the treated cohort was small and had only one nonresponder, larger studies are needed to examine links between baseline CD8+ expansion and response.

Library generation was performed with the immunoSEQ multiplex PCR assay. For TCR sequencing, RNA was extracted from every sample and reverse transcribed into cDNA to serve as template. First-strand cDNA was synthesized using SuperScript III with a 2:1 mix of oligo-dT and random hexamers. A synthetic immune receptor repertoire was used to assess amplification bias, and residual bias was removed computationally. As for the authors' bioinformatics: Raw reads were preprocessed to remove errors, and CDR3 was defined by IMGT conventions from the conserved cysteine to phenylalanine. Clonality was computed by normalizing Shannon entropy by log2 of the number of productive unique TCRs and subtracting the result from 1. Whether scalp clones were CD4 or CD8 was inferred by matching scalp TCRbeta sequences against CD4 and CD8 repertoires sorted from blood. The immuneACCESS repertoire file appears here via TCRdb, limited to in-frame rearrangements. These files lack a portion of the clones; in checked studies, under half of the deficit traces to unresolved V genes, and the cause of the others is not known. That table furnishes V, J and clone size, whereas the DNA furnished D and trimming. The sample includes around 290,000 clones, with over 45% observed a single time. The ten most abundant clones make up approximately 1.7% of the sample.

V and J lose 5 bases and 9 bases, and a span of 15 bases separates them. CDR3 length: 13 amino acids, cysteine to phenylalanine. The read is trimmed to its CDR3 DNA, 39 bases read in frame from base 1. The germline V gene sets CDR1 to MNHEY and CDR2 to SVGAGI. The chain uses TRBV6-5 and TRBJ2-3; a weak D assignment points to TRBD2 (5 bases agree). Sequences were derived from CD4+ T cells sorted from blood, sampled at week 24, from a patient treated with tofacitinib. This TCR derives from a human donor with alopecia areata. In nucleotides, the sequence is TGTGCCAGCAGTCGCCCCGGAGGTCACACGCAGTATTTT. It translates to CASSRPGGHTQYF.